The source of this T cell receptor beta chain is a study of molecular identifiers for immune sequencing clone quantification (dated by TCRdb to between 2018 and 2020). Regarding the research as a whole: For a replicate experiment, RNA from 20,000 or 100,000 naive CD8 T cells was divided into five aliquots, and four of the five aliquots were sequenced. CD8 T cells were used in a methods study to benchmark molecular-identifier clustering-based TCR repertoire sequencing (MIDCIRS) and TCR RNA copy counting.

Naive CD8 T cell libraries were made from 20,000 to 1,000,000 sorted cells using 10%, 30% or 50% of purified RNA. Naive CD8 T cells, defined as CD8+CD4-CCR7+CD45RA+, were FACS-sorted into RLT Plus buffer on a BD FACSAria II. To test detection sensitivity, Jurkat RNA equivalent to nine to ten TCR copies was spiked into samples of roughly 18,000-1,000,000 naive CD8 T cells. Enrichment of CD8 T cells was done with RosetteSep CD8+ T Cell Enrichment Cocktail plus Ficoll-Paque, and ACK red cell lysis came afterward. Concerning this clonotype: This clone's antigen is unknown. Base qualities are not at hand, and no much larger clone is one base apart.

The protocol used for the library was PCR. Sequencing used a NextSeq 500. Preparation of bulk TCR libraries followed a previously described approach, with the TCR primers listed in Table S5. Total RNA was purified with the Qiagen AllPrep DNA/RNA kit. Reads from multiple sequencing runs of the same library were pooled before analysis. The authors processed their data as follows. Only reads with exact TCR constant sequence were kept, trimmed to 150 nt, and grouped by their 12-nt molecular barcodes. Reads inside each barcode group were sub-clustered using a 15% Levenshtein threshold, and a quality-weighted consensus sequence was constructed for each RNA molecule. Non-functional sequences were discarded, and so were lower-count sequences lying one edit away from another sequence. On the basis of fitting two negative binomial distributions, barcode sub-clusters with fewer than 20% of the maximum read count were discarded. Using fastp trimming at Q25 and MiXCR clonotype assembly, TCRdb reanalyzed the public sequencing data and kept in-frame beta chains. Rows with one shared CDR3 protein collapse into an entry with the most common genes and DNA. TCRdb's processing, not the study's, gives the V and J calls here. The sample has 97,000 or so distinct CDR3 sequences on record, 24% of them singletons. The ten largest clones capture 0.94% of the sample.

What the research found in general, with its limitations: Spiked-in Jurkat TCR RNA equal to a single cell's worth was reported to be detectable even within 1,200,000 naive CD8 T cells. Identical TCR molecules sharing a barcode could cause highly expanded clone sizes to be underestimated. Modeling gave 3 to 3.5 recovered TCR RNA copies per cell versus about 10 by digital PCR, implying about 30% capture efficiency. Spiked-in Jurkat TCR RNA (approximately 10 copies' worth), which is not part of the donor repertoire, was contained in the naive libraries. When barcode sub-clustering was not used, chimeric consensus sequences inflated TCR diversity, with chimeras reaching as high as 47%. In CMV-specific effector cells, clones with more than 20 RNA copies contained over 98% of molecules, whereas in naive cells such clones contained under 1% of molecules.

The receptor comes from a human donor in good health. Some libraries in this study had Jurkat cell RNA spiked in. Material: naive CD8+ T cells from blood, with Jurkat cell RNA spiked in. Explained via the paper, the cell subset or site label denotes: FACS-sorted CD8+CD4-CCR7+CD45RA+ naive T cells.

CDR3 sequence: CASSYTAAQETQYF. The sequenced DNA is TGTGCCAGCAGTTATACGGCAGCCCAAGAGACCCAGTACTTC. The chain was built from TRBV6-2 or TRBV6-3 and TRBJ2-5, with the D gene not clear enough to name. The germline V gene supplies CDR1 MNHEY and CDR2 SVGEGT. Its CDR3 holds 14 amino acids, cysteine through phenylalanine. CDR3 DNA only is kept here, 42 bases in frame from base 1. The germline ends are 9 bases apart after V is trimmed by 3 bases and J by 1 base.